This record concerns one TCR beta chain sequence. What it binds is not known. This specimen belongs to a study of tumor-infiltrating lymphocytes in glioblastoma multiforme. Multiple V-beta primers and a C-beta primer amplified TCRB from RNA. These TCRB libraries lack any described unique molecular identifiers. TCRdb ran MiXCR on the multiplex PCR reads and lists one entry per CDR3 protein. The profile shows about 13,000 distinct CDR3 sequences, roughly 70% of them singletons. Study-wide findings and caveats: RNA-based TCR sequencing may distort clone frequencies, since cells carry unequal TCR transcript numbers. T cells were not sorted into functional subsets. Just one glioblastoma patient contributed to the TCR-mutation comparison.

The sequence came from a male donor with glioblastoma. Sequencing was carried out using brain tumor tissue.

The CDR3 region has the DNA TGCAGTGTTCTTTCGACTAGCGGGAGGTCTTGCTACGAGCAGTACTTC. It specifies CSVLSTSGRSCYEQYF. V usage is TRBV20-1 and J usage is TRBJ2-7; 13 bases map to TRBD2. Germline loops: CDR1 DFQATT, CDR2 SNEGSKA (reference sequence). J was trimmed by 3 bases and V by 7 bases; bases with no gene match: 12. This CDR3 is built from 16 residues.